One T cell receptor beta chain is described in this entry. Quantitative 5'-RACE with molecular barcodes was used to make the TCR beta libraries. TCRdb processed the 5' RACE reads anew with MiXCR; each CDR3 protein has one entry. The sample lists about 180,000 distinct CDR3 sequences, 9.8% occurring once. This entry is derived from a study of CD8 T cells in ankylosing spondylitis. Looked up from germline, CDR1 is SGDLS and CDR2 is YYNGEE. Losses at the gene ends were 5 bases for V and 5 bases for J; bases not matched to a gene: 10. The CDR3 contains 15 residues. This receptor was taken from a female donor with ankylosing spondylitis or in good health (not recorded which). The chain carries TRBV9 and TRBJ2-7; TRBD1 aligns across 10 bases. Sequencing was done on a sample of blood, either unsorted or a sorted T cell fraction (not recorded which). CDR3 loop: CASSLGGDRGDEQYF. The CDR3 DNA reads TGTGCCAGCAGTCTAGGGGGGGACAGGGGCGACGAGCAGTACTTC.